The clone carrying this T cell receptor (beta chain) was detected ten times or more. V shed 1 base and J shed 1 base, with 5 bases lying between them. This CDR3 is built from 13 residues. Germline lookup yields CDR1 SGHDT and CDR2 YYEEEE. TCRdb re-analysed the multiplex PCR reads in MiXCR, keeping a single row per CDR3 protein. The sample comprises approximately 230,000 distinct CDR3 sequences, under 40% of which are singletons, and 3% to 4.5% rests with the top ten. Samples came from axillary lymph nodes draining the breast cancer. The sample belongs to a study of breast tumors, draining lymph nodes, adjacent tissues.

The rearrangement joins TRBV5-6 to TRBJ2-5; no firm D call. This TCR derives from a female donor with breast cancer. Some clones in this sample may be carry-over from other donors' samples. Input material: axillary lymph node tissue. This CDR3 reads CASSLISQETQYF. The CDR3, as DNA: TGTGCCAGCAGCTTGATTAGCCAAGAGACCCAGTACTTC.